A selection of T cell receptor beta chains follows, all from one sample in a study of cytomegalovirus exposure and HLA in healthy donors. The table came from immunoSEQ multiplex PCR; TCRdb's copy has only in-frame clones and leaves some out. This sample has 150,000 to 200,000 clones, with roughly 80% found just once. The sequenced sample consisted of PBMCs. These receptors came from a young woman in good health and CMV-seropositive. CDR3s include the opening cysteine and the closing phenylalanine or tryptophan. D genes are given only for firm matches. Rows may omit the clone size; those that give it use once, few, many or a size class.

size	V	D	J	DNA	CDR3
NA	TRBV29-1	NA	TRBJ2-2	TGCAGCGTTGGCCCCCAGAGCGGGGGGGAGCTGTTTTTT	CSVGPQSGGELFF
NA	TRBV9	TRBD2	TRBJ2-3	TGTGCCAGCAGCGAGGGACCTCGTTGGGCTAGCGGGGGGGAGAATACGCAGTATTTT	CASSEGPRWASGGENTQYF
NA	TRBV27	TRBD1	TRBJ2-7	TGTGCCAGCAGTTCCTGGGACAGGGTTTACGAGCAGTACTTC	CASSSWDRVYEQYF
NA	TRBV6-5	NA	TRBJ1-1	TGTGCCAAACGACAAGATAACACTGAAGCTTTCTTT	CAKRQDNTEAFF
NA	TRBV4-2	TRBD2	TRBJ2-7	TGTGCCAGCAGCCAAGATAGCGGGGGTTGGTACGAGCAGTACTTC	CASSQDSGGWYEQYF
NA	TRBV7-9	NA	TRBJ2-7	TGTGCCAGCAGCTCAGGGCTCTACGAGCAGTACTTC	CASSSGLYEQYF
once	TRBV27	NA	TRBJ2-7	TGTGCCAGCTCGACGGAGAGGAGCTCCTACGAGCAGTACTTC	CASSTERSSYEQYF
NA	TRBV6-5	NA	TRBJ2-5	TGTGCCAGCAGTTACTCTTGGGGGCGGGAGACCCAGTACTTC	CASSYSWGRETQYF
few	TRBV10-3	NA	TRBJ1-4	TGTGCCATCAGTGAGTCAGGGCAGGGCTATGAAAAACTGTTTTTT	CAISESGQGYEKLFF
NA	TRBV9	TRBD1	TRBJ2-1	TGTGCCAGCAGCGTAGCGACAGGGCCGAATGAGCAGTTCTTC	CASSVATGPNEQFF
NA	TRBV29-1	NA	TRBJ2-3	TGCAGCGTTGAAGTGGGGCCTTATACAGATACGCAGTATTTT	CSVEVGPYTDTQYF
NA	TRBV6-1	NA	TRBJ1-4	TGTGCCAGCAGTGAAATGGTCTCTATGTTTTTT	CASSEMVSMFF
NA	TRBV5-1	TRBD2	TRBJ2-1	TGCGCCAGCAGCCTCTCGAGCGGGGTGGTCTACAATGAGCAGTTCTTC	CASSLSSGVVYNEQFF
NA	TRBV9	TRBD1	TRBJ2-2	TGTGCCAGCAGCCCAGGGGGCGGAGGGGAGGCCGGGGAGCTGTTTTTT	CASSPGGGGEAGELFF
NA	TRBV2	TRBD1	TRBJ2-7	TGTGCCAGCAGTCCCGGGACAGGCTCCTACGAGCAGTACTTC	CASSPGTGSYEQYF
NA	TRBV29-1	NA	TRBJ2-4	TGCAGCGCCCACACAGCTGCCAAAAACAGTCAGTACTTC	CSAHTAAKNSQYF
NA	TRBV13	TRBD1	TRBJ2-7	TGTGCCAGCAGCCACGGGACCGGCCAGGGGGCCAACGAGCAGTACTTC	CASSHGTGQGANEQYF
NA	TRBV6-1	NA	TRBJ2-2	TGTGCCAGCAGACGGACGGGAAACACCGGGGAGCTGTTTTTT	CASRRTGNTGELFF
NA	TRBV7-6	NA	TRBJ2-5	TGTGCCAGCGAAGGCACCGGCGGGACCCAGTACTTC	CASEGTGGTQYF
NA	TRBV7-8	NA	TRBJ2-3	TGTGCCAGCAGCTTCTCCTCGAACCGGGATACGCAGTATTTT	CASSFSSNRDTQYF
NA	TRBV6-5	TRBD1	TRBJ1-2	TGTGCCAGCAGTTACCACGGGACAGGGGATGGCTACACCTTC	CASSYHGTGDGYTF
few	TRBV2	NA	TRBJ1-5	TGTGCCAGCCGCAAAGCAGGGACACCCGATCAGCCCCAGCATTTT	CASRKAGTPDQPQHF
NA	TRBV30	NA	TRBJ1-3	TGTGCCTGGAGCCCAGGAGCAGGGATAGGAAACACCATATATTTT	CAWSPGAGIGNTIYF
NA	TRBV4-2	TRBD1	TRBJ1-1	TGTGCCAGCAGCTCTGTTCGTACAGGGGGCACTGAAGCTTTCTTT	CASSSVRTGGTEAFF
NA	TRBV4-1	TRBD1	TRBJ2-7	TGCGCCAGCAGCTATCAGGGGGCCAACGAGCAGTACTTC	CASSYQGANEQYF
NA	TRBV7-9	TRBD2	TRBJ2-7	TGTGCCAGCAGCTTAATAGCGGGGCGGTCCTACGAGCAGTACTTC	CASSLIAGRSYEQYF
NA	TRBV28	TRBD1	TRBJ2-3	TGTGCCAGCAGTTTCCTCCGACAGGGAAGCACAGATACGCAGTATTTT	CASSFLRQGSTDTQYF
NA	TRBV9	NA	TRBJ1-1	TGTGCCAGCAGCTTTCAGGGGAACACTGAAGCTTTCTTT	CASSFQGNTEAFF
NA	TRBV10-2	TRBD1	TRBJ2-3	TGCGCCAGCAGTGAGTTGGGACAGCGTCGGAATACGCAGTATTTT	CASSELGQRRNTQYF
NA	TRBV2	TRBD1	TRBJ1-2	TGTGCCTGGCACCTGGGGACAGGGGGCTTAGACTATGGCTACACCTTC	CAWHLGTGGLDYGYTF
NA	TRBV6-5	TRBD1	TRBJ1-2	TGTGCCAGCAGTGACAGGGGTGCCAACTATGGCTACACCTTC	CASSDRGANYGYTF
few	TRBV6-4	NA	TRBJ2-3	TGTGCCAGCAGTTACCGAGCAGGCAGCACAGATACGCAGTATTTT	CASSYRAGSTDTQYF
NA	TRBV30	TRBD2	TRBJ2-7	TGTGCCTGGAGTCCCGGGGGGGCCTTCTACGAGCAGTACTTC	CAWSPGGAFYEQYF
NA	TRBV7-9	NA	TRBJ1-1	TGTTCCGGAGAGAACACTGAAGCTTTCTTT	CSGENTEAFF
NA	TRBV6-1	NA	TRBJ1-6	TGTGCCAGCAGTGACAGGGGATATAATTCACCCCTCCACTTT	CASSDRGYNSPLHF
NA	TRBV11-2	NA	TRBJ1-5	TGTGCCAGCAGCTTAGAAGGTGACACAAATCAGCCCCAGCATTTT	CASSLEGDTNQPQHF
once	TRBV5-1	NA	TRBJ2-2	TGCGCCAGCAGCCTCGGACAGCCGCCGAACACCGGGGAGCTGTTTTTT	CASSLGQPPNTGELFF
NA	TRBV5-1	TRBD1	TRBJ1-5	TGCGCCAGCAGCTTGGCCCCACAGGGGGCTGATCAGCCCCAGCATTTT	CASSLAPQGADQPQHF
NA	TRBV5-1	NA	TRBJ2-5	TGCGCCAGCAGCTTTGGAGGGGGCCCCAAAGAGACCCAGTACTTC	CASSFGGGPKETQYF
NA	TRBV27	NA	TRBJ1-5	TGTGCCAGCAGTCCCCTAACAGGGATTCAGCCCCAGCATTTT	CASSPLTGIQPQHF
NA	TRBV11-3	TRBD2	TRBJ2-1	TGTGCCAGCAGCCGTTTTAGCGGGGGGGTCGATGAGCAGTTCTTC	CASSRFSGGVDEQFF
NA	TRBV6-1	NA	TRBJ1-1	TGTGCCAGCAGCCCCCGAAGGGAGGCTGAAGCTTTCTTT	CASSPRREAEAFF
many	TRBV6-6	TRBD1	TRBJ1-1	TGTGCCAGCAGCCTACAGGGGGCCGTGAACACTGAAGCTTTCTTT	CASSLQGAVNTEAFF
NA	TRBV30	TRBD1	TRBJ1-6	TGTGCCTCACGGACAGGGGGCTATAATTCACCCCTCCACTTT	CASRTGGYNSPLHF
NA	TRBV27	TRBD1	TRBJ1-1	TGTGCCAGCAGTATACAGGGGCCGCCTTATGAAGCTTTCTTT	CASSIQGPPYEAFF
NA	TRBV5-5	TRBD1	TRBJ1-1	TGTGCCAGCAGCTTCACAGGGGGTAACACTGAAGCTTTCTTT	CASSFTGGNTEAFF
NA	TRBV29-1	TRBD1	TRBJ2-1	TGCAGCGTATTACAGGGGGGAGAGCAGTTCTTC	CSVLQGGEQFF
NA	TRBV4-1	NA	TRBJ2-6	TGCGCCAGCAGCCAAGATCACTCTGGGGCCAACGTCCTGACTTTC	CASSQDHSGANVLTF
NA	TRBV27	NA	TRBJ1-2	TGTGCCAGCAGTTTATCAGTCGGGTATGGCTACACCTTC	CASSLSVGYGYTF
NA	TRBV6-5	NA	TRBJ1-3	TGTGCCAGCAGTTTAGCGCCCGGGGTTGGAAACACCATATATTTT	CASSLAPGVGNTIYF
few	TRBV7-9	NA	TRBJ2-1	TGTGCCAGCAGCTTAGTCGGACAATTATACAATGAGCAGTTCTTC	CASSLVGQLYNEQFF
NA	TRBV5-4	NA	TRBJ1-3	TGTGCCAGCAGCTTCCAATCGGACACCATATATTTT	CASSFQSDTIYF
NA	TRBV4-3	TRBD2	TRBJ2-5	TGCGCCAGCAGCCGCTTACTAGCGGGACAAGAGACCCAGTACTTC	CASSRLLAGQETQYF